Only one count was recorded for the clone carrying this TCR beta chain. The antigen remains unidentified. A much larger clone lies a single base off, so this may be a read error. The CDR3 runs 16 residues. Unsorted whole blood supplied the RNA, and germline DNA was extracted too. The input was 500 ng total RNA; TCR beta cDNA was made from it with a constant-region primer. ARM-PCR, slightly modified, supplied the TCR beta libraries through three nested multiplex PCR rounds. Forward primers for TRBV1-TRBV30 and a C-beta reverse primer served the first two PCR rounds, at 10 cycles each. From the multiplex PCR reads, TCRdb called clonotypes with MiXCR, one entry per CDR3 protein. The sample shows 310,000 or so distinct CDR3 sequences, almost 60% of them seen only once. This entry belongs to a study of tumor-infiltrating lymphocytes in primary liver carcinoma. Study context: The cohort included men and women aged 30 to 69 years.

Study-level points and caveats: Tumor top-250-clone fractions significantly exceeded those of blood (p = 0.039).

The J gene is TRBJ2-3, the V gene TRBV12-3 or TRBV12-4, with 7 bases that match TRBD2. Sequencing was done on a sample of peripheral blood. The TCR was taken from a woman in her thirties with primary liver carcinoma and hepatitis B virus infection. CDR3 loop: CASSSSRREFADTQCF. The CDR3 coding sequence is TGTGCCAGCAGTTCTTCTCGGCGGGAGTTCGCAGATACGCAGTGTTTT.